This TCR beta chain was recovered during a study of cytomegalovirus exposure and HLA in healthy donors. Study-wide points: As a later analysis revealed, the rate of TCR association differed by HLA locus, with DRB1 most and HLA-C fewest.

Comment on this clone: Its antigen remains unknown.

PCR primers comprised 60 Vbeta and 13 Jbeta primers. Assay used: immunoSEQ multiplex PCR; TCRdb lists only in-frame clones, some missing. The sample totals about 170,000 clones; its top ten clones hold roughly 1.3%. The source is a woman aged 55-69 years in good health and CMV-seronegative. The material sequenced was PBMCs.

CDR3 in amino acids: CASGLGSGSFSTDTQYF. CDR3 DNA sequence: TGTGCTAGTGGTTTGGGCTCGGGGTCCTTTAGCACAGATACGCAGTATTTT. The rearrangement links TRBV12-5 to TRBJ2-3; D is possibly TRBD2 (5 bases). Trimming took 1 base from V and 0 from J, leaving 14 bases between them. The CDR3 extends over 17 amino acids. The germline V gene has CDR1 LGHNT and CDR2 FRNRAP.